This T cell receptor (beta chain) is from a study of Graves' ophthalmopathy and Graves' hyperthyroidism. The study amplified TCR beta CDR3 regions using RNA transcripts. In the first round, RT-PCR was carried out with HTBI primers, and a multiplex PCR formed the second round. TCRdb re-analysed the multiplex PCR reads in MiXCR, keeping a single row per CDR3 protein. The data hold some 250,000 distinct CDR3 sequences, with around 50% observed a single time. The sample taken for sequencing was peripheral blood. The clonotype comes from an adult man with Graves' ophthalmopathy.

This CDR3 is CASSTPTSLETQYF. The CDR3 DNA sequence: TGTGCCAGTAGTACTCCGACCAGCCTAGAGACCCAGTACTTC. The rearrangement uses TRBV19 and TRBJ2-5, with D hard to call. The V and J ends lost 4 bases and 4 bases respectively, with 13 bases between them. Germline-derived CDR1 and CDR2 are LNHDA and SQIVND (reference sequence). This CDR3 comprises 14 residues. The variable domain in full, with the rest retrieved from reference TRBV19 and TRBJ2-5, is DGGITQSPKYLFRKEGQNVTLSCEQNLNHDAMYWYRQDPGQGLRLIYYSQIVNDFQKGDIAEGYSVSREKKESFPLTVTSAQKNPTAFYLCASSTPTSLETQYFGPGTRLLVL.